The clone carrying this T cell receptor beta chain came up once. The V gene's germline CDR1 is SGHVS and CDR2 FQNEAQ. This CDR3 comprises 14 residues. The V segment lost 5 bases and the J segment 2 bases; nucleotides outside the gene matches: 3. These data originate in a study of blood T cell repertoires in COVID-19. Overall study context: The United States, Italy and Spain supplied acute and convalescent COVID-19 samples.

Assay used: immunoSEQ multiplex PCR; TCRdb lists only in-frame clones, some missing. The profile covers 70,000 to 95,000 clones, with around 85% appearing a single time and roughly 12% taken by the ten largest. The genes are TRBV7-8 and TRBJ1-5; TRBD1 aligns across 7 bases. The sample comprised peripheral blood. The clonotype originates from a woman in her sixties or seventies with active or convalescent COVID-19. The CDR3 region has the DNA TGTGCCAGCAGCGCCACAGGGGGCAATCAGCCCCAGCATTTT. It translates to CASSATGGNQPQHF.